This entry concerns a single T cell receptor beta chain. Original methodology: Estimated nucleated cell counts came from reference gene primer amplification. Sequenced by immunoSEQ multiplex PCR; TCRdb stores in-frame clones only, minus some. V, J and clone size are those of that table, while D and trimming were read from the DNA. The table shows approximately 260,000 clones, with about 90% occurring only once. This CDR3 is built from 15 residues. The V gene end was trimmed by 0 bases and the J gene end by 5 bases; junction bases not matched to a gene: 6. Germline CDR1 MGHRA, CDR2 YSYEKL. The data were taken from a study of blood T cell repertoires in COVID-19. For the study at large: Italy, Spain and the United States were the sources of the convalescent and acute COVID-19 samples. Sources were T cells, B-cell-depleted T cells, or PBMCs; the material itself was cDNA or gDNA.

Sequencing input: peripheral blood. This receptor was taken from a woman aged 40-49 years with acute or convalescent COVID-19. V and J are TRBV4-1 and TRBJ1-2; TRBD1 matches at 7 bases. The DNA of the CDR3 is TGCGCCAGCAGCCAAGATTACAGGGGAGGTTATGGCTACACCTTC. It encodes CASSQDYRGGYGYTF.